This paragraph reports one T cell receptor (beta chain). This entry is derived from a study of blood T cell repertoires in COVID-19. Turning to the study itself: T cells, B-cell-depleted T cells, or PBMCs provided the cDNA or gDNA that served as material.

CDR1 and CDR2 from the germline V gene are SNHLY and FYNNEI. V lost 5 bases, J lost 6 bases, and 4 bases stayed unmatched. The length of the CDR3 is 14 residues. Some clones are missing from TCRdb's copy, which holds only in-frame ones; the method was immunoSEQ multiplex PCR. The profile shows under 30,000 clones, approximately 89% of them singletons. What was sequenced was peripheral blood. This chain connects TRBV2 to TRBJ2-1; 10 bases line up with TRBD2. This clonotype originated in a human donor in a cohort sampled during active COVID-19. The CDR3 loop is CASSPLAGVNEQFF. The CDR3 DNA follows: TGTGCCAGCAGTCCCCTAGCGGGAGTCAATGAGCAGTTCTTC.